These 28 T cell receptor beta chains were sequenced from one sample in a study of blood T cell repertoires in COVID-19. Data came from immunoSEQ multiplex PCR; TCRdb stores just in-frame clones and leaves some out. The top ten clones hold about 4.5% of a sample with 200,000 to 250,000 clones, around 84% of them seen once. Sequencing input: PBMCs or T cells enriched from blood (not recorded which). The receptors were gathered from a man aged 25 to 40 with acute COVID-19.

There are a few counts of this clone. The chain is built from TRBV5-1 and TRBJ2-3; TRBD1 might be the D (6 bases). Deletions cut 2 bases from V and 6 bases from J, with 13 bases between. This CDR3 has 14 residues. The germline gives CDR1 SGHRS, CDR2 YFSETQ. CDR3 protein: CASSFAGAEDTQYF. CDR3 nucleotides: TGCGCCAGCAGCTTTGCAGGGGCGGAGGATACGCAGTATTTT. Full variable domain (remainder filled in from reference TRBV5-1 and TRBJ2-3): KAGVTQTPRYLIKTRGQQVTLSCSPISGHRSVSWYQQTPGQGLQFLFEYFSETQRNKGNFPGRFSGRQFSNSRSEMNVSTLELGDSALYLCASSFAGAEDTQYFGPGTRLTVL.

The gene calls are TRBV3-1 (or the pseudogene TRBV3-2) and TRBJ2-2; TRBD1 aligns across 7 bases. This CDR3 spans 16 amino acids. Germline values: CDR1 LGHDT, CDR2 YNNKEL (reference sequence). J lost 4 bases, V lost 0 bases, and 5 bases had no gene match. The CDR3 loop is CASSQDDRVPTGELFF. DNA of the CDR3: TGTGCCAGCAGCCAAGACGACAGGGTCCCCACCGGGGAGCTGTTTTTT.

The genes are TRBV28 and TRBJ2-1; D is perhaps TRBD2 (7 bases). V dropped 10 bases and J dropped 5 bases, with 15 bases sitting between them. CDR3 length equals 13 residues. CDR1 MDHEN and CDR2 SYDVKM come from the germline V gene. DNA of the CDR3: TGTGCCACAATGGGGGGGGGCGACAATGAGCAGTTCTTC. The encoded protein is CATMGGGDNEQFF.

This chain uses TRBV4-1 with TRBJ2-7; 10 nucleotides agree with TRBD1. Germline V CDR1 and CDR2: MGHRA, YSYEKL. This CDR3 is built from 14 residues. With V trimmed by 3 bases and J by 5 bases, 4 bases remained unmatched. The CDR3 here is CASSQRGQGHEQYF. CDR3 in DNA: TGCGCCAGCAGCCAGAGGGGACAGGGGCACGAGCAGTACTTC.

V and J are TRBV28 and TRBJ1-6; tentatively, D is TRBD1 (6 bases). This CDR3 has 15 amino acids. V lost 11 bases and J lost 3, with 17 bases in between. Germline values: CDR1 MDHEN, CDR2 SYDVKM. The CDR3 sequence: CASGQGQDYNSPLHF. The CDR3 region has the DNA TGTGCCTCGGGGCAGGGGCAGGACTATAATTCACCCCTCCACTTT.

The chain is built from TRBV3-1 (or the pseudogene TRBV3-2) and TRBJ1-1; D is unclear. The germline gives CDR1 LGHDT, CDR2 YNNKEL (reference sequence). The CDR3 runs to 15 residues. The V end was cut by 0 bases, the J end by 3 bases, with 11 bases between. CDR3 region: CASSQEASPHTEAFF. DNA for the CDR3: TGTGCCAGCAGCCAAGAAGCCTCGCCCCACACTGAAGCTTTCTTT.

V gene TRBV9 combines with J gene TRBJ1-1; TRBD1 might be the D (5 bases). V lost 3 bases, J lost 0 bases, and 9 bases lay in between. The CDR3 is made up of 14 amino acids. Germline lookup yields CDR1 SGDLS and CDR2 YYNGEE. For the CDR3, the DNA is TGTGCCAGCAGCGGAACGACAGTGAACACTGAAGCTTTCTTT. This sequence encodes CASSGTTVNTEAFF.

The V and J genes are TRBV9 and TRBJ2-1; 8 nucleotides align to TRBD2. The CDR3 has 14 amino acids. V trimming: 1 base; J trimming: 6 bases; junction bases outside the gene matches: 3. Per the germline V gene, CDR1 is SGDLS and CDR2 is YYNGEE. As DNA, the CDR3 is TGTGCCAGCAGCGTACAAGCGGGGGCCAATGAGCAGTTCTTC. Translation: CASSVQAGANEQFF. Combining the CDR3 with reference TRBV9 and TRBJ2-1 gives the whole variable domain DSGVTQTPKHLITATGQRVTLRCSPRSGDLSVYWYQQSLDQGLQFLIQYYNGEERAKGNILERFSAQQFPDLHSELNLSSLELGDSALYFCASSVQAGANEQFFGPGTRLTVL.

In its sample, this clone was seen a few times. The chain links TRBV2 to TRBJ1-6; 8 bases fit TRBD1. Germline V gene lookup returns CDR1 SNHLY and CDR2 FYNNEI. CDR3 length equals 15 residues. The V and J ends lost 6 bases and 7 bases, in that order; junction bases with no gene match: 8. The CDR3 sequence: CASSRTGRPNSPLHF. The CDR3 DNA is TGTGCCAGCAGCCGGACAGGGCGGCCGAATTCACCCCTCCACTTT. Complete variable domain (other parts from reference TRBV2 and TRBJ1-6): EPEVTQTPSHQVTQMGQEVILRCVPISNHLYFYWYRQILGQKVEFLVSFYNNEISEKSEIFDDQFSVERPDGSNFTLKIRSTKLEDSAMYFCASSRTGRPNSPLHFGNGTRLTVT.

V is TRBV24-1 and J is TRBJ1-1; D might be TRBD1 (5 bases). In germline, CDR1 is KGHDR, CDR2 SFDVKD. This CDR3 comprises 14 residues. V was shortened by 7 bases and J by 6 bases, with 17 bases between the two germline ends. The CDR3 nucleotides are TGTGCCACCAGGGGGCTCGCGCGGGGCTCTGAAGCTTTCTTT. Protein product: CATRGLARGSEAFF.

The rearrangement joins TRBV25-1 to TRBJ2-1, with 9 bases fitting TRBD1. The CDR3 is 16 residues long. Germline CDR1 is MGHDK and CDR2 is SYGVNS. The V segment lost 7 bases and the J segment 0 bases; nucleotides outside the gene matches: 7. CDR3 bases: TGTGCCAGCACTCATCCGGGACAGGGCTCCTACAATGAGCAGTTCTTC. It is translated as CASTHPGQGSYNEQFF.

This chain links TRBV5-5 with TRBJ1-5, with 7 bases aligning to TRBD1. V lost 0 bases to trimming and J lost 2 bases; unmatched junction nucleotides: 11. The germline V gene encodes CDR1 SGHKS and CDR2 YYEKEE (reference sequence). The CDR3 runs 18 residues. The CDR3 DNA sequence: TGTGCCAGCAGCTTGGGCGGGACAGTTTATTGGGGCAATCAGCCCCAGCATTTT. It is translated as CASSLGGTVYWGNQPQHF.

This clone is a singleton in its sample. The chain combines TRBV27 with TRBJ1-3; D unresolved. The germline V gene encodes CDR1 MNHEY and CDR2 SMNVEV (reference sequence). This CDR3 is 13 amino acids long. V shed 7 bases and J shed 3 bases, with 10 bases lying between them. The CDR3 DNA follows: TGTGCCAGCATTGCACCCGGTGGAAACACCATATATTTT. It specifies CASIAPGGNTIYF.

The chain employs TRBV6-1 and TRBJ2-4; tentatively, D is TRBD1 (5 bases). With 1 base removed from V and 8 bases from J, the gap between germline ends came to 12 bases. The CDR3 consists of 14 residues. In germline, CDR1 is MNHNS, CDR2 SASEGT. CDR3: CASSEGRASDIQYF. In nucleotides, the CDR3 is TGTGCCAGCAGTGAAGGCAGGGCCTCGGACATTCAGTACTTC.

The chain employs TRBV2 and TRBJ1-1; a weak D match, TRBD1 (5 bases). V was pared by 2 bases and J by 4 bases, with 8 bases between. The CDR3 sequence is 13 residues long. Germline V lookup: CDR1 SNHLY, CDR2 FYNNEI. This CDR3 is CASSERRGTEAFF. The DNA for the CDR3 is TGTGCCAGCAGTGAACGAAGGGGCACTGAAGCTTTCTTT.

The chain is built from TRBV10-2 and TRBJ2-7; D might be TRBD1 (5 bases). Trimming pared 6 bases from V and 2 bases from J, leaving 14 bases between. Per germline, CDR1 WSHSY and CDR2 SAAADI. The CDR3 is 14 residues long. The CDR3 nucleotides read TGCGCCAGCAGCGCCCAAAGGGGCGCCTACGAGCAGTACTTC. Protein product: CASSAQRGAYEQYF.

The rearrangement uses TRBV7-2 and TRBJ2-2; 9 bases are shared with TRBD1. The germline V gene has CDR1 SGHTA and CDR2 FQGNSA. V lost 5 bases, J lost 5 bases, and 9 bases stayed unmatched. There are 16 residues in the CDR3. The CDR3 DNA reads TGTGCCAGCAGCCCACGACAGGGGGTCGTAACCGGGGAGCTGTTTTTT. Protein sequence: CASSPRQGVVTGELFF. The variable domain in full, with the rest retrieved from reference TRBV7-2 and TRBJ2-2, is GAGVSQSPSNKVTEKGKDVELRCDPISGHTALYWYRQSLGQGLEFLIYFQGNSAPDKSGLPSDRFSAERTGGSVSTLTIQRTQQEDSAVYLCASSPRQGVVTGELFFGEGSRLTVL.

This clone has more than one count but fewer than ten. J is TRBJ1-4 and V is TRBV19; 9 nucleotides align to TRBD1. CDR3 length: 15 residues. With V trimmed by 7 bases and J by 6 bases, 9 bases remained unmatched. The V gene's germline CDR1 is LNHDA and CDR2 SQIVND (reference sequence). CDR3 DNA: TGTGCCAGTAACTCACAGGGGGCGGATGATGAAAAACTGTTTTTT. Translating it yields CASNSQGADDEKLFF.

The chain has TRBV9 and TRBJ1-3, with 8 positions matching TRBD1. The junction had 15 bases not matched to a gene; V was cut back by 4 bases and J by 0 bases. This CDR3 comprises 19 residues. Germline loops: CDR1 SGDLS, CDR2 YYNGEE. The CDR3: CASSLQGTGRLSSGNTIYF. The CDR3 bases are TGTGCCAGCAGCCTCCAGGGGACAGGCCGCCTTTCCTCTGGAAACACCATATATTTT.

The genes are TRBV11-3 and TRBJ1-3, with a tentative D call TRBD1 (5 bases). V dropped 2 bases and J dropped 4 bases, with 9 bases sitting between them. The CDR3 extends over 14 amino acids. The germline V gene has CDR1 SGHNT and CDR2 YENEEA. The CDR3 region has the DNA TGTGCCAGCAGCTTAAGGGGCGCAGGAAACACCATATATTTT. Residues: CASSLRGAGNTIYF.

The J gene is TRBJ1-6, the V gene TRBV5-1; D unresolved. This CDR3 is 16 amino acids long. The germline CDR1 and CDR2 sequences are SGHRS and YFSETQ. V was shortened by 0 bases and J by 0 bases, with 7 bases between the two germline ends. The CDR3 region has the DNA TGCGCCAGCAGCTTGGGAGAGAGCTCCTATAATTCACCCCTCCACTTT. Translation: CASSLGESSYNSPLHF.

The chain couples TRBV30 to TRBJ1-2, with D perhaps TRBD1 (5 bases). Germline V gene data show CDR1 as GTSNPN and CDR2 as SVGIG (reference sequence). V was clipped by 3 bases and J by 7 bases, with 21 bases between them. The CDR3 length is 15 residues. The CDR3 bases are TGTGCCTGGAGCGAACTGGACAAAAGAGACCTTGGCTACACCTTC. The encoded protein is CAWSELDKRDLGYTF.

The chain couples TRBV29-1 to TRBJ2-7, with D possibly TRBD1 on 6 matching bases. The germline V gene has CDR1 SQVTM and CDR2 ANQGSEA. With 6 bases removed from V and 1 base from J, the gap between germline ends came to 13 bases. There are 13 residues in the CDR3. The CDR3 nucleotides are TGCAGCGTCACCAATGACAGGTCCTACGAGCAGTACTTC. Its protein product is CSVTNDRSYEQYF.

This rearrangement joins TRBV3-1 (or the pseudogene TRBV3-2) to TRBJ1-4, with 8 bases aligning to TRBD1. The V gene end was trimmed by 5 bases and the J gene end by 3 bases; junction bases not matched to a gene: 5. CDR1 and CDR2 (germline): LGHDT, YNNKEL (reference sequence). The CDR3 extends over 15 amino acids. The CDR3 region has the DNA TGTGCCAGCAGCTCCGGGACAGGCTCTAATGAAAAACTGTTTTTT. This sequence encodes CASSSGTGSNEKLFF.

The chain links TRBV5-4 to TRBJ1-6; no reliable D call. The germline V gene encodes CDR1 SGHNT and CDR2 YYREEE (reference sequence). The CDR3 runs 17 residues. V lost 4 bases and J lost 0, with 14 bases in between. CDR3 loop: CASSPRSGSSYNSPLHF. CDR3 sequence (DNA): TGTGCCAGCAGCCCCAGGTCCGGGAGCTCCTATAATTCACCCCTCCACTTT.

The CDR3 DNA sequence: TGTGCCTGGAGTGTACTCGAAGGTCGCCAGGTTGAAGCTTTCTTT. This encodes CAWSVLEGRQVEAFF. The chain carries TRBV30 and TRBJ1-1, with D unclear. The length of the CDR3 is 15 residues. Per germline, CDR1 GTSNPN and CDR2 SVGIG (reference sequence). V was cut by 0 bases and J by 7 bases, with 18 bases left in between.

This clone was detected a few times. The chain joins TRBV30 to TRBJ1-6; 8 bases are a match to TRBD1. The junction had 2 bases not matched to a gene; V was cut back by 4 bases and J by 9 bases. From germline, CDR1 is GTSNPN and CDR2 SVGIG (reference sequence). CDR3 size: 12 residues. CDR3 loop: CAWKTGGSPLHF. CDR3 DNA sequence: TGTGCCTGGAAAACAGGGGGTTCACCCCTCCACTTT.

The V gene is TRBV6-5, the J gene TRBJ2-1, with 8 nucleotides matching TRBD1. There are 16 residues in the CDR3. The germline V gene has CDR1 MNHEY and CDR2 SVGAGI. The V gene end was trimmed by 2 bases and the J gene end by 3 bases; junction bases not matched to a gene: 6. This CDR3 is CASSYRQGAIYNEQFF. The DNA of the CDR3 is TGTGCCAGCAGTTACCGGCAGGGGGCCATCTACAATGAGCAGTTCTTC.